This TCR beta chain was identified during a study of T cells in Graves' hyperthyroidism and ophthalmopathy. More than 8.5 ml of fresh peripheral blood supplied the PBMCs. RNA transcripts gave rise to amplified TCR beta CDR3 regions. The TCR CDR3 was amplified in a first-round RT-PCR using the HTBI primer set. A single record per CDR3 protein comes from TCRdb applying MiXCR to the multiplex PCR reads. The repertoire holds around 500,000 distinct CDR3 sequences, with 15% to 20% as singletons. The ends lost 6 bases at V and 5 bases at J; junction bases unmatched: 4. The CDR3 runs 14 residues. Germline V gene sequence: CDR1 MNHEY, CDR2 SMNVEV (reference sequence).

This clonotype was obtained from a young woman with Graves' ophthalmopathy. Specimen: blood. The V gene is TRBV27, the J gene TRBJ2-1; 10 bases agree with TRBD2. The CDR3 is CASSRLAGNNEQFF. CDR3 sequence (DNA): TGTGCCAGCAGCAGACTAGCGGGCAACAATGAGCAGTTCTTC.